This T cell receptor (beta chain) was captured by sequencing in a study of T cell changes during pregnancy in multiple sclerosis. Germline V CDR1 and CDR2: MRHNA, SNTAGT. With V trimmed by 3 bases and J by 3 bases, 2 bases remained unmatched. CDR3 length: 14 amino acids. Some clones are missing from TCRdb's copy, which holds only in-frame ones; the method was immunoSEQ multiplex PCR. The sample carries over 25,000 clones, around nine tenths recorded once. This TCR was sampled from a female donor with multiple sclerosis, enrolled in a pregnancy study. The source material was CD8+ T cells from peripheral blood mononuclear cells, sampled in the second trimester of pregnancy. The V gene is TRBV6-4, the J gene TRBJ1-5, with 7 nucleotides matching TRBD1. In DNA, the CDR3 is TGTGCCAGCAGTGAAACAGGGGACAATCAGCCCCAGCATTTT. This codes for CASSETGDNQPQHF.